Presented here are 20 T cell receptor beta chains from one specimen sequenced in a study of identical twins (TCRdb year 2016). Receptor amplification or capture employed 5' RACE. Sequenced using an Illumina HiSeq 2000. TCRdb cleaned the public reads at Q25 with fastp, built clones with MiXCR and kept in-frame beta chains. Records with the same CDR3 protein are collapsed into one entry carrying the most frequent genes and DNA. The sample records approximately 1.8 million distinct CDR3 sequences, around 33% of which are singletons. The ten top clones hold roughly 0.3% of the sample. The sequencing sample was made of cord blood. All receptors derive from a newborn girl in good health.

This clonotype was counted only a few times. The V gene is TRBV20-1, the J gene TRBJ2-1; D remains unclear. Germline V gives CDR1 DFQATT, CDR2 SNEGSKA (reference sequence). V dropped 3 bases and J dropped 1 base, with 13 bases sitting between them. This CDR3 has 15 amino acids. CDR3 nucleotides: TGCAGTGCTAGGGGTGGTAGCAAGTCCTACAATGAGCAGTTCTTC. This translates into CSARGGSKSYNEQFF.

The chain uses TRBV20-1 and TRBJ1-2, with 10 bases identical to TRBD1. With 5 bases clipped from V and 2 bases from J, the junction kept 8 bases outside the gene matches. Germline CDR1 reads DFQATT; CDR2 reads SNEGSKA (reference sequence). The CDR3 has 15 amino acids. CDR3 region: CSAYRDRGENYGYTF. The CDR3, as DNA: TGCAGTGCTTACCGGGACAGGGGCGAGAACTATGGCTACACCTTC.

The V call is TRBV3-1, the J call TRBJ2-3, with 8 bases matching TRBD2. CDR3 size: 18 residues. Germline V gene lookup returns CDR1 LGHDT and CDR2 YNNKEL (reference sequence). After removal of 0 bases from V and 0 bases from J, the junction contained 8 bases not matched to a gene. The CDR3 protein is CASSQDLGSGISTDTQYF. DNA of the CDR3: TGTGCCAGCAGCCAAGATCTGGGTAGCGGGATTAGCACAGATACGCAGTATTTT.

The chain recombines TRBV30 with TRBJ1-1, with D unclear. Per the germline V gene, CDR1 is GTSNPN and CDR2 is SVGIG (reference sequence). Trimming left V 0 bases short and J 3 bases short, with 8 bases between. The length of the CDR3 is 13 residues. The chain's CDR3 is CAWSVRVDTEAFF. The CDR3 coding sequence is TGTGCCTGGAGTGTACGGGTGGACACTGAAGCTTTCTTT.

Only a few counts were recorded for this clonotype. CDR3 amino acids: CSARARDRVTETQYF. The CDR3 DNA reads as TGCAGTGCTAGGGCAAGGGACAGGGTGACGGAGACCCAGTACTTC. V and J are TRBV20-1 and TRBJ2-5; 9 bases are a match to TRBD1. V shed 3 bases, J shed 5 bases, and the junction held 10 bases outside the gene matches. Germline V lookup: CDR1 DFQATT, CDR2 SNEGSKA (reference sequence). The CDR3 covers 15 residues.

This CDR3 reads CASSRDRSATEAFF. DNA for the CDR3: TGTGCCAGCAGTCGGGACAGGAGTGCCACTGAAGCTTTCTTT. The J gene is TRBJ1-1, the V gene TRBV12-3 or TRBV12-4, with 8 bases fitting TRBD1. J lost 4 bases, V lost 5 bases, and 6 bases had no gene match. CDR3 size: 14 residues.

Comment on this clonotype: This may stem from a read error, because a much larger clone lies one nucleotide away. The chain combines TRBV28 with TRBJ2-5, with TRBD2 matching 7 bases. The J call could be wrong; TRBJ2-7 is a better fit for the DNA end. The CDR3 consists of 15 residues. Germline V gene data show CDR1 as MDHEN and CDR2 as SYDVKM. CDR3 region: CASRRRTSALYEQYF. For the CDR3, the DNA is TGTGCCAGCAGGCGACGGACTAGTGCCCTCTACGAGCAGTACTTC.

This clonotype has only a few counts. V gene TRBV4-2 combines with J gene TRBJ2-3; D may be TRBD1 (6 bases). Germline V gene lookup returns CDR1 LGHNA and CDR2 YNFKEQ. V was trimmed by 0 bases and J by 5 bases, leaving 12 bases between them. This CDR3 contains 15 residues. The DNA for the CDR3 is TGTGCCAGCAGCCAAGACCCTCACAGGGAAGATACGCAGTATTTT. It specifies CASSQDPHREDTQYF.

This clonotype was observed a few times. The chain joins TRBV20-1 to TRBJ2-7; D uncertain. The CDR3 has 12 amino acids. The V end lost 6 bases, the J end lost 6 bases, and 15 bases lay between the germline ends. Germline loops: CDR1 DFQATT, CDR2 SNEGSKA (reference sequence). CDR3 sequence: CSALGLLLEQYF. CDR3 bases: TGCAGTGCCCTCGGCCTCCTCCTCGAGCAGTACTTC.

The chain is built from TRBV20-1 and TRBJ2-7; TRBD2 agrees at 11 bases. The CDR3 sequence is 16 residues long. V lost 1 base and J lost 4; bases outside the gene matches: 9. CDR1 is DFQATT, CDR2 SNEGSKA, per germline (reference sequence). The DNA of the CDR3 is TGCAGTGCTAGAGGACTAGCGGGGACCCCCCGGTACGAGCAGTACTTC. Translated: CSARGLAGTPRYEQYF.

Note on this clonotype: A much larger clonotype is one base distant, so this may be a read error. V and J are TRBV11-2 and TRBJ2-5, with D possibly matching TRBD2 (5 bases). CDR1 and CDR2 (germline): SGHAT, FQNNGV. This CDR3 region has 15 residues. The CDR3 here is CASSLAPGNQEAQYF. CDR3 coding DNA: TGTGCCAGCAGCTTGGCACCGGGAAACCAAGAGGCCCAGTACTTC.

This clonotype turned up a few times. This rearrangement joins TRBV27 to TRBJ2-1; D is unclear. Germline CDR1 reads MNHEY; CDR2 reads SMNVEV (reference sequence). Trimming shortened V by 1 base and J by 8 bases, and 12 bases separated the two germline ends. This CDR3 is built from 14 residues. The chain's CDR3 is CASSLFSTRDEQFF. CDR3 DNA sequence: TGTGCCAGCAGTTTATTCTCTACCCGTGATGAGCAGTTCTTC.

This rearrangement joins TRBV6-1 to TRBJ1-1, with TRBD1 matching 8 bases. The germline V gene has CDR1 MNHNS and CDR2 SASEGT. The CDR3 length is 13 residues. The J segment lost 4 bases and the V segment lost 5 bases, leaving 3 bases of the junction unmatched. CDR3 residues: CASSWTGSTEAFF. The CDR3 region has the DNA TGTGCCAGCAGTTGGACAGGGAGCACTGAAGCTTTCTTT.

The chain couples TRBV9 to TRBJ1-6; TRBD1 matches 7 bases. Germline CDR1 SGDLS, CDR2 YYNGEE. The CDR3 covers 17 residues. V was pared by 0 bases and J by 8 bases, with 11 bases of the junction left unmatched. DNA for the CDR3: TGTGCCAGCAGCGTAGGGAGTGATTACAGGGGAGATTCACCCCTCCACTTT. Its protein product is CASSVGSDYRGDSPLHF.

The CDR3 sequence is CASSGTTIYEQYF. The CDR3 nucleotides read TGTGCCAGCAGTGGGACTACTATCTACGAGCAGTACTTC. This chain links TRBV2 with TRBJ2-7; tentatively, D is TRBD2 (6 bases). Per the germline V gene, CDR1 is SNHLY and CDR2 is FYNNEI. The CDR3 covers 13 residues. Trimming removed 4 bases at V and 3 bases at J, with 10 bases between.

As regards this clonotype: A much larger clone sits a single nucleotide away, making a read error possible. The chain has TRBV20-1 and TRBJ2-3; TRBD1 is a possible D gene (5 bases). Germline CDR1 is DFQATT and CDR2 is SNEGSKA (reference sequence). This CDR3 comprises 14 residues. The CDR3 spells CSAPSGHSTDTQCF. The CDR3 bases are TGCAGTGCCCCTTCTGGACACTCCACAGATACGCAGTGTTTT.

The chain combines TRBV4-2 with TRBJ2-7, with TRBD1 identical over 8 bases. The CDR3 consists of 15 residues. Germline lookup yields CDR1 LGHNA and CDR2 YNFKEQ. Trimming removed 4 bases from V and 0 bases from J; junction bases left unmatched: 5. This chain's CDR3 is CASSPTGGNSYEQYF. CDR3 DNA sequence: TGTGCCAGCAGCCCCACAGGGGGAAACTCCTACGAGCAGTACTTC.

As DNA, the CDR3 is TGTGCCAGCGGCCCAATTAGGTCGGGGGAGGACTACGAGCAGTACTTC. It is translated as CASGPIRSGEDYEQYF. The chain couples TRBV27 to TRBJ2-7, with D tentatively TRBD2 (6 bases). Germline V gene data show CDR1 as MNHEY and CDR2 as SMNVEV (reference sequence). CDR3 length: 16 residues. Trimming cost V 8 bases and J 3 bases, with 23 bases left between them.

This clonotype came up a few times. The chain uses TRBV6-1 and TRBJ1-5; D ambiguous. V lost 4 bases and J 4 bases, leaving 14 bases between the germline ends. This CDR3 contains 15 residues. Germline V CDR1 and CDR2: MNHNS, SASEGT. The chain's CDR3 is CASSGASRQNQPQHF. DNA of the CDR3: TGTGCCAGCAGTGGGGCGAGCAGGCAGAATCAGCCCCAGCATTTT.

This clonotype occurred a few times. The chain combines TRBV6-5 with TRBJ2-1, with 10 bases lining up with TRBD2. This CDR3 is built from 19 residues. V shed 1 base, J shed 3 bases, and the junction held 12 bases outside the gene matches. Germline V CDR1 and CDR2: MNHEY, SVGAGI. As DNA, the CDR3 is TGTGCCAGCAGTTACTATGGGGGTAGCGGGAGGTCCCTCTACAATGAGCAGTTCTTC. Translating gives CASSYYGGSGRSLYNEQFF.